The 14 T cell receptor beta chains listed next were all sequenced from one sample in a study of read filtering for tumor transcriptome and immune sequencing. Molecular barcoded adaptors covering alpha/delta and beta/gamma chains were used on roughly 370 ng RNA. TCRdb re-called the reads through MiXCR, storing one row per CDR3 protein. The sample lists tens of thousands of distinct CDR3 sequences, roughly an eighth occurring once. The sample consisted of a population of CD138-negative cells sorted from bone marrow. The receptors stem from a donor aged 40 or over with multiple myeloma.

The chain links TRBV5-1 to TRBJ1-4; maybe TRBD1 (5 bases). The CDR3 loop spans 16 amino acids. Trimming shortened V by 3 bases and J by 0 bases, and 12 bases separated the two germline ends. Germline V gene lookup returns CDR1 SGHRS and CDR2 YFSETQ. The CDR3 region has the DNA TGCGCCAGCAGCTCGGGACGGATAGCAACTAATGAAAAACTGTTTTTT. Encoded protein: CASSSGRIATNEKLFF.

This clonotype occurred a few times. This sequence may be a read error, since a much larger clone differs from it by one base. This sequence joins TRBV29-1 and TRBJ2-1; D is ambiguous. Germline V gene data show CDR1 as SQVTM and CDR2 as ANQGSEA. This CDR3 contains 11 residues. The CDR3 loop is CSVVLYNGQFF. The CDR3 bases are TGCAGCGTTGTTCTGTACAATGGGCAGTTCTTC.

This clonotype was detected ten times or more. V is TRBV7-9 and J is TRBJ1-1; 10 bases fit TRBD1. Germline V gives CDR1 SEHNR, CDR2 FQNEAQ (reference sequence). The V segment lost 4 bases and the J segment 6 bases; nucleotides outside the gene matches: 8. This CDR3 has 15 amino acids. The CDR3 loop is CASSSLTGGTAEAFF. For the CDR3, the DNA is TGTGCCAGCAGCTCTTTGACAGGGGGCACTGCTGAAGCTTTCTTT.

This clonotype occurred many times. The chain joins TRBV19 to TRBJ2-7; a possible D gene is TRBD2 (5 bases). The CDR3 extends over 12 amino acids. The V and J ends lost 10 bases and 1 base respectively, with 11 bases between them. Germline CDR1 LNHDA, CDR2 SQIVND (reference sequence). CDR3 sequence: CATSRTSYEQYF. CDR3 sequence (DNA): TGTGCCACTAGCCGTACGTCCTACGAGCAGTACTTC.

This clonotype was found many times. The chain combines TRBV29-1 with TRBJ2-3; no definite D call. V was pared by 3 bases and J by 4 bases, with 11 bases between. From germline, CDR1 is SQVTM and CDR2 ANQGSEA. This CDR3 has 13 amino acids. The CDR3 coding sequence is TGCAGCGTTGAGTCGACTGGGTCAGATACGCAGTATTTT. Amino acids: CSVESTGSDTQYF.

A remark on this clonotype: One base away lies a much larger clone, so this may be a sequencing read error. The chain has TRBV2 and TRBJ2-5; D uncertain. The CDR3 length is 13 residues. Germline V CDR1 and CDR2: SNHLY, FYNNEI. CDR3 protein: CASRPWTAETPYF. In DNA, the CDR3 is TGTGCCAGCAGACCATGGACCGCGGAGACCCCGTACTTC.

This clonotype came up many times. This rearrangement joins TRBV6-1 to TRBJ2-1; 11 bases are shared with TRBD2. The CDR3 covers 15 residues. Germline V CDR1 and CDR2: MNHNS, SASEGT. Losses at the gene ends were 0 bases for V and 9 bases for J; bases not matched to a gene: 4. The CDR3 here is CASSEATSGRGEQFF. The CDR3 DNA reads TGTGCCAGCAGTGAAGCTACTAGCGGGAGAGGTGAGCAGTTCTTC.

On this clonotype itself: An end of the junction differs from the germline gene, which may be a read error. The J gene is TRBJ2-1, the V gene TRBV11-2, with D hard to call. The V gene's germline CDR1 is SGHAT and CDR2 FQNNGV. The CDR3 consists of 13 residues. The CDR3 nucleotides are TGTACCAGCAGTTTAGGATTTCGAGATGAGCAGTTCTTC. Residues: CTSSLGFRDEQFF.

This clonotype appeared many times. The chain has TRBV3-1 and TRBJ1-1, with D perhaps TRBD1 (6 bases). The CDR3 is 16 residues long. The V gene's germline CDR1 is LGHDT and CDR2 YNNKEL (reference sequence). V shed 4 bases and J shed 0 bases, with 15 bases lying between them. The CDR3 DNA sequence: TGTGCCAGCAGCCCCGGGTGGGGGGCTATGAACACTGAAGCTTTCTTT. Protein: CASSPGWGAMNTEAFF.

This clonotype has a count of ten or more. The gene calls are TRBV29-1 and TRBJ2-3, with unresolved D. The germline V gene has CDR1 SQVTM and CDR2 ANQGSEA. This CDR3 has 13 residues. V lost 3 bases and J lost 2, with 9 bases in between. The CDR3 DNA follows: TGCAGCGTTGAGCGCCAGGTCACAGATACGCAGTATTTT. This codes for CSVERQVTDTQYF.

A remark on this clonotype: At one of its ends the junction is not consistent with the germline gene, which may arise from a read error. The chain carries TRBV3-1 and TRBJ2-1, with D perhaps matching TRBD1 (5 bases). Germline-derived CDR1 and CDR2 are LGHDT and YNNKEL (reference sequence). CDR3 size: 15 residues. The CDR3 nucleotides read TGTGCCGGCAGCCAAGACCAGCTCCAGGGCAATGAGCAGTTCTTC. Protein product: CAGSQDQLQGNEQFF.

This clonotype showed up many times. Sequence at one end of the junction differs from germline and may be a read error. The rearrangement links TRBV28 to TRBJ2-2; D is ambiguous. Germline V gives CDR1 MDHEN, CDR2 SYDVKM. The CDR3 is 16 residues long. The DNA of the CDR3 is TGTGCTAGCAGTTTAGGTACTAAAGGTTACACCGGGGAGCTGTTTTTT. Translated, it gives CASSLGTKGYTGELFF.

In regard to this clonotype: This likely came from a read error, as a far larger clone is one base away. The V and J genes are TRBV2 and TRBJ2-6, with a weak D call TRBD2 (6 bases). CDR1 is SNHLY and CDR2 is FYNNEI in the germline V gene. The CDR3 loop spans 18 amino acids. With 5 bases removed from V and 0 bases from J, the gap between germline ends came to 17 bases. The CDR3 sequence is CASSQRLDINSGANVLTF. CDR3 DNA sequence: TGTGCCAGCAGTCAAAGACTAGATATTAACTCTGGGGCCAACGTCCTGACTTTC.

Ten or more counts support this clonotype. The chain has TRBV5-5 and TRBJ2-7; 12 bases match TRBD2. The CDR3 runs 16 residues. The germline CDR1 and CDR2 sequences are SGHKS and YYEKEE (reference sequence). V was clipped by 2 bases and J by 4 bases; unmatched bases: 7. The CDR3 region has the DNA TGTGCCAGCAGCTTATCGACTAGCGGGAGAATGTACGAGCAGTACTTC. As protein: CASSLSTSGRMYEQYF. Full variable domain (rest looked up from reference TRBV5-5 and TRBJ2-7): DAGVTQSPTHLIKTRGQQVTLRCSPISGHKSVSWYQQVLGQGPQFIFQYYEKEERGRGNFPDRFSARQFPNYSSELNVNALLLGDSALYLCASSLSTSGRMYEQYFGPGTRLTVT.